Sequencing of this T cell receptor beta chain was carried out in a study of blood T cell repertoires in COVID-19. Study information: Acute and convalescent COVID-19 samples came from the United States, Italy and Spain.

Libraries were prepared by immunoSEQ multiplex PCR; TCRdb keeps only in-frame clonotypes and omits some of them. Altogether about 320,000 clones are present, over 90% being singletons, with the ten largest covering approximately 4.1%. The CDR3 sequence is 13 residues long. Trimming pared 4 bases from V and 6 bases from J, leaving 9 bases between. Germline CDR1 reads SEHNR; CDR2 reads FQNEAQ (reference sequence). Sequencing was carried out using PBMCs or T cells enriched from blood (not recorded which). This receptor was identified in a young woman who had been exposed to COVID-19. The V call is TRBV7-9, the J call TRBJ1-4; tentative D call: TRBD1 (6 bases). In DNA, the CDR3 is TGTGCCAGCAGCTCTTACAGGGATGAAAAACTGTTTTTT. Protein product: CASSSYRDEKLFF.